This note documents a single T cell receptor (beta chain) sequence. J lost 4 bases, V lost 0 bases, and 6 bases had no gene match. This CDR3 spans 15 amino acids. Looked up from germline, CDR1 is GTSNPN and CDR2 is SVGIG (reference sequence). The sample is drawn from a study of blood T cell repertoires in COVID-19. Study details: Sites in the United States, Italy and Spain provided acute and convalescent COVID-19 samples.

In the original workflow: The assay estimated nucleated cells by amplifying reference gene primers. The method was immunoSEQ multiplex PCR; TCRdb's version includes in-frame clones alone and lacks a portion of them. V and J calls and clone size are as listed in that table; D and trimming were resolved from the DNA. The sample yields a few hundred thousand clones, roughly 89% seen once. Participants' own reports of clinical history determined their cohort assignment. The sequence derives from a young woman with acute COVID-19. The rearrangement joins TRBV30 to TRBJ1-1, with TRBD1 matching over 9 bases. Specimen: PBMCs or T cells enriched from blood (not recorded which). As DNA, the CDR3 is TGTGCCTGGAGTGTACTCGGACAGGGGCGCACTGAAGCTTTCTTT. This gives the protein CAWSVLGQGRTEAFF.